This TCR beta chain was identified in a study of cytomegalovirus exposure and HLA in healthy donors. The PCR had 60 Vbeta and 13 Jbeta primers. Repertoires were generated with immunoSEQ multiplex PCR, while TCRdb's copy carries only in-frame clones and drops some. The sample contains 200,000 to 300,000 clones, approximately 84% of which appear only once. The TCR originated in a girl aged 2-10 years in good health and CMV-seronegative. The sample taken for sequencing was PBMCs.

CDR3 residues: CASTNRGTYEQYF. DNA of the CDR3: TGTGCCAGCACCAATCGCGGGACCTACGAGCAGTACTTC. The J gene is TRBJ2-7, the V gene TRBV13, with a tentative D call TRBD2 (6 bases). Trimming left V 7 bases short and J 2 bases short, with 12 bases between. CDR1 and CDR2 (germline): PRHDT, FYEKMQ (reference sequence). The CDR3 spans 13 residues.